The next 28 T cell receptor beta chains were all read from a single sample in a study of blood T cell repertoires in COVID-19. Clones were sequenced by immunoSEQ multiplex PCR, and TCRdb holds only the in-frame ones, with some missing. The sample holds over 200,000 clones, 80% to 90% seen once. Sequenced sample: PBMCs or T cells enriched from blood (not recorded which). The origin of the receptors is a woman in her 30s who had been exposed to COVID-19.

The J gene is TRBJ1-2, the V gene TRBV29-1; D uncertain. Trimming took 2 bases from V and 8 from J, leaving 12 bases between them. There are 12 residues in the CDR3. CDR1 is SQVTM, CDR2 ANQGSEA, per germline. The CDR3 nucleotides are TGCAGCGTTGAAAGAGGGTCGGAAGGCTACACCTTC. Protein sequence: CSVERGSEGYTF.

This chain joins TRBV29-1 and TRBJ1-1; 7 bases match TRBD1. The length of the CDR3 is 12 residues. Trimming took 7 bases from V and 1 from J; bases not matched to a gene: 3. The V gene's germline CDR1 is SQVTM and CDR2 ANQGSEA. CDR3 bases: TGCAGCGCGGGACAGACGAACACTGAAGCTTTCTTT. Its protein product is CSAGQTNTEAFF.

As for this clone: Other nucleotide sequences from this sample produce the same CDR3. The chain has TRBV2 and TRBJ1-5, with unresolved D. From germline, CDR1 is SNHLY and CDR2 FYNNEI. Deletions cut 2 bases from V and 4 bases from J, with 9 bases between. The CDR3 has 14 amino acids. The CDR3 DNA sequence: TGTGCCAGCAGTGAATTGGGCGGGAATCAGCCCCAGCATTTT. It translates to CASSELGGNQPQHF.

The DNA for the CDR3 is TGTGCCAGCAGCATGGGACAGGGATATGGCTACACCTTC. Translating gives CASSMGQGYGYTF. The chain links TRBV27 to TRBJ1-2, with TRBD1 matching over 9 bases. V lost 6 bases, J lost 5 bases, and 4 bases stayed unmatched. Per the germline V gene, CDR1 is MNHEY and CDR2 is SMNVEV (reference sequence). The CDR3 spans 13 residues.

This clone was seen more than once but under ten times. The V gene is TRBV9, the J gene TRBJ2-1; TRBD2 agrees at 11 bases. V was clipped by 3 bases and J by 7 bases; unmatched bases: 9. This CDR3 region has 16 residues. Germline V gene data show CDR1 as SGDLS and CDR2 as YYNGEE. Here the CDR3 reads CASSALTSGRGNEQFF. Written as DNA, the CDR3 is TGTGCCAGCAGCGCACTAACTAGCGGGAGAGGAAATGAGCAGTTCTTC.

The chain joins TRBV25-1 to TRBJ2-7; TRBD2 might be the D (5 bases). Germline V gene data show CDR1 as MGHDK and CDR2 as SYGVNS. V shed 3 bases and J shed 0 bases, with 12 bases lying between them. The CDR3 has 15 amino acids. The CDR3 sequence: CASSDPLRDSYEQYF. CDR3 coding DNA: TGTGCCAGCAGTGATCCCCTACGGGACTCCTACGAGCAGTACTTC.

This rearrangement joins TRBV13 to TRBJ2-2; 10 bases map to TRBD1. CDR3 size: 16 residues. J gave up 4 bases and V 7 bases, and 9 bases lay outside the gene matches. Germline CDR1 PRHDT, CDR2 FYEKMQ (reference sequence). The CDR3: CASKFWDRGITGELFF. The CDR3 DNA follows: TGTGCCAGCAAATTTTGGGACAGGGGTATCACCGGGGAGCTGTTTTTT.

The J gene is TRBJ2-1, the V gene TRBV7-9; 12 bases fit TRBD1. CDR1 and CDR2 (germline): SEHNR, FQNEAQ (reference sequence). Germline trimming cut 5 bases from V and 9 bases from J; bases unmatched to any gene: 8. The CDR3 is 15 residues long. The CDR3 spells CASSRSGQGASEQFF. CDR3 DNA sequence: TGTGCCAGCAGCCGTTCGGGACAGGGGGCATCTGAGCAGTTCTTC. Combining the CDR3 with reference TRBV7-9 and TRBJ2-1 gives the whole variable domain DTGVSQNPRHKITKRGQNVTFRCDPISEHNRLYWYRQTLGQGPEFLTYFQNEAQLEKSRLLSDRFSAERPKGSFSTLEIQRTEQGDSAMYLCASSRSGQGASEQFFGPGTRLTVL.

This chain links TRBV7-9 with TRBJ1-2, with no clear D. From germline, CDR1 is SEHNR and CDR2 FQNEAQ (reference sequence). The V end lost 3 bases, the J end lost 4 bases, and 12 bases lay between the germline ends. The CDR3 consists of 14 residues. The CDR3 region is CASSLDGDFYGYTF. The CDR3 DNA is TGTGCCAGCAGCTTGGACGGGGATTTCTATGGCTACACCTTC.

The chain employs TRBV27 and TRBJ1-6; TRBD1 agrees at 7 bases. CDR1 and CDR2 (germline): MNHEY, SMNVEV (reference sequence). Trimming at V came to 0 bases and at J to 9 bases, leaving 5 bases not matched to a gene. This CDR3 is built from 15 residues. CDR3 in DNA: TGTGCCAGCAGTTTATCGGCAGGGGGGAGTTCACCCCTCCACTTT. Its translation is CASSLSAGGSSPLHF.

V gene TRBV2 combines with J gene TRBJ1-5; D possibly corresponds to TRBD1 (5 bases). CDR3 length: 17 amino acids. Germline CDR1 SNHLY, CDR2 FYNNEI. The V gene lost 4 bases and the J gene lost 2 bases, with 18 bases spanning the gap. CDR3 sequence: CASSGPPAPGGNQPQHF. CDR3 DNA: TGTGCCAGCAGTGGACCTCCGGCCCCGGGGGGCAATCAGCCCCAGCATTTT.

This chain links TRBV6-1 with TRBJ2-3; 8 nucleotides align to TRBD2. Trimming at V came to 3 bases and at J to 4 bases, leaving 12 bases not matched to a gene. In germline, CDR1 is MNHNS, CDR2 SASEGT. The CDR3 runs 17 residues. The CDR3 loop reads CASSDGLAGRLADTQYF. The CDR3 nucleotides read TGTGCCAGCAGTGATGGGCTAGCGGGCAGACTTGCAGATACGCAGTATTTT.

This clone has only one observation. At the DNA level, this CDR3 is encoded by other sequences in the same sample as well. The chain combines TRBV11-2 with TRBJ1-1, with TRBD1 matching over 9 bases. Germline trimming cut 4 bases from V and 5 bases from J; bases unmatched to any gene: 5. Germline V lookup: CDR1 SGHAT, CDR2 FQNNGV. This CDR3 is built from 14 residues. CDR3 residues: CASSSGQGRTEAFF. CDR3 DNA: TGTGCCAGCAGCTCCGGACAGGGGAGGACTGAAGCTTTCTTT.

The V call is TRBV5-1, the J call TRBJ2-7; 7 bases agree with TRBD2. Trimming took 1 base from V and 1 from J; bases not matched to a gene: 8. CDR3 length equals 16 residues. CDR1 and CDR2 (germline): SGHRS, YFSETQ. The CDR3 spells CASSLSGGSESYEQYF. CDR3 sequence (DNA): TGCGCCAGCAGCTTGTCCGGCGGGAGCGAATCCTACGAGCAGTACTTC.

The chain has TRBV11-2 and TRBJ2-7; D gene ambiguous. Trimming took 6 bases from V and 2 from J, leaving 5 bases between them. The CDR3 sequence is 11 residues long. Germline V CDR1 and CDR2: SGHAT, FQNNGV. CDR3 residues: CASSITYEQYF. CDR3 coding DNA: TGTGCCAGCAGTATAACCTACGAGCAGTACTTC.

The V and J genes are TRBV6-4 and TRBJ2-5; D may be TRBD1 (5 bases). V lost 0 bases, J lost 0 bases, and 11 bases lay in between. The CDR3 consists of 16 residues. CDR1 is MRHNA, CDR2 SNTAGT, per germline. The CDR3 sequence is CASSDSRGSYQETQYF. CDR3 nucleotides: TGTGCCAGCAGTGACTCAAGGGGATCGTACCAAGAGACCCAGTACTTC.

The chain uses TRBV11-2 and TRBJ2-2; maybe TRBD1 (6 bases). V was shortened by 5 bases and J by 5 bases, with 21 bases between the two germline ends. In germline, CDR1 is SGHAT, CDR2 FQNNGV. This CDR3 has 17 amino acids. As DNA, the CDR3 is TGTGCCAGCAGCCTACGAGGGTCCAGGGGAGAGACCGGGGAGCTGTTTTTT. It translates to CASSLRGSRGETGELFF. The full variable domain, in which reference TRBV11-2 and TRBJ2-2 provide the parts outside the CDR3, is EAGVAQSPRYKIIEKRQSVAFWCNPISGHATLYWYQQILGQGPKLLIQFQNNGVVDDSQLPKDRFSAERLKGVDSTLKIQPAKLEDSAVYLCASSLRGSRGETGELFFGEGSRLTVL.

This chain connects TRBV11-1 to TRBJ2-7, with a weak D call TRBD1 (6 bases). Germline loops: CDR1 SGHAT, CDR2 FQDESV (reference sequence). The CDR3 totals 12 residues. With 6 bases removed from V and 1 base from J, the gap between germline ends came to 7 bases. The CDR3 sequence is CASRGGSYEQYF. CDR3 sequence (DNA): TGTGCCAGCAGAGGGGGTTCCTACGAGCAGTACTTC.

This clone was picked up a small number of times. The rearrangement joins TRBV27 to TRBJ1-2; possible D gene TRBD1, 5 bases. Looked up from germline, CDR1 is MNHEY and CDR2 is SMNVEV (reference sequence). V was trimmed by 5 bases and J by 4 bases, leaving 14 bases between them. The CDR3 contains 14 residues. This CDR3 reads CASSPRSTAYGYTF. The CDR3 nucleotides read TGTGCCAGCAGTCCCCGATCGACAGCCTATGGCTACACCTTC.

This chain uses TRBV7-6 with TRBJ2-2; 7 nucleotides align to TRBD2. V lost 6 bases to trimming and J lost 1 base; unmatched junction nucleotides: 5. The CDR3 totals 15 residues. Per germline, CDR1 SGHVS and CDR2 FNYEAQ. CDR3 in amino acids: CASSPTSWNTGELFF. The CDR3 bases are TGTGCCAGCAGTCCGACTAGCTGGAACACCGGGGAGCTGTTTTTT.

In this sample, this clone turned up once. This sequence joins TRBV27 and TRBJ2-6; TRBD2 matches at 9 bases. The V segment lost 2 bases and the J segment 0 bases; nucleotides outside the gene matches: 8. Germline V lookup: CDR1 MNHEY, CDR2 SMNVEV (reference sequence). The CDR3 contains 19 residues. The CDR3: CASSLDRLAGPSGANVLTF. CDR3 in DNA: TGTGCCAGCAGTTTAGATCGGCTAGCGGGGCCCTCTGGGGCCAACGTCCTGACTTTC.

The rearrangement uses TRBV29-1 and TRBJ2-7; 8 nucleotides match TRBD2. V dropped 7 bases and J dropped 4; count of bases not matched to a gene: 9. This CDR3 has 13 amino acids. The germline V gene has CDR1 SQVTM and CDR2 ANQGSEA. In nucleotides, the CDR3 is TGCAGCGCCGAAAAAGTAGCGGGGTACGAGCAGTACTTC. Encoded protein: CSAEKVAGYEQYF.

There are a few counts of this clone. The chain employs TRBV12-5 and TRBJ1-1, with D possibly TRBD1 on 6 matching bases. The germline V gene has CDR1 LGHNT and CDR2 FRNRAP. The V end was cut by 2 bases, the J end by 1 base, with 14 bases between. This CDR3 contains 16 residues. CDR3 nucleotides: TGTGCTAGTGGTTTGAGGGCAGGGGAAAAGAACACTGAAGCTTTCTTT. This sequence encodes CASGLRAGEKNTEAFF. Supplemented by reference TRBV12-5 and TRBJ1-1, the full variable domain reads DARVTQTPRHKVTEMGQEVTMRCQPILGHNTVFWYRQTMMQGLELLAYFRNRAPLDDSGMPKDRFSAEMPDATLATLKIQPSEPRDSAVYFCASGLRAGEKNTEAFFGQGTRLTVV.

The CDR3 spells CAWSVAFHSGNTIYF. The CDR3 DNA sequence: TGTGCCTGGAGTGTCGCGTTCCACTCTGGAAACACCATATATTTT. This sequence joins TRBV30 and TRBJ1-3; D call uncertain. Germline V gene data show CDR1 as GTSNPN and CDR2 as SVGIG (reference sequence). Trimming took 0 bases from V and 0 from J, leaving 9 bases between them. CDR3 length: 15 amino acids.

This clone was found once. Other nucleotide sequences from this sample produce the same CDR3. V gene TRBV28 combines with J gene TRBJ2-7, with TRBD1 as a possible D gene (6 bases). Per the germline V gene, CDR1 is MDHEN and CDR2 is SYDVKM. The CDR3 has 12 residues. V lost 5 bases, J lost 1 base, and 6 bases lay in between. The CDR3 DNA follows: TGTGCCAGCAGTAGGGGGTCCTACGAGCAGTACTTC. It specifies CASSRGSYEQYF.

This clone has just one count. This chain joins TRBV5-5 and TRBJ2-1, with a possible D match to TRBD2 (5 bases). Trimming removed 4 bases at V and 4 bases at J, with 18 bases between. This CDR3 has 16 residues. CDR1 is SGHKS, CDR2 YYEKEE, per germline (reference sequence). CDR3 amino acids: CASSAYLGVGYNEQFF. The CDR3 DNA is TGTGCCAGCAGCGCCTATTTGGGAGTGGGTTACAATGAGCAGTTCTTC.

CDR3 protein: CASSHTGTCGRAGNEQFF. The CDR3 DNA follows: TGCGCCAGCAGCCATACCGGGACTTGCGGGAGGGCGGGGAATGAGCAGTTCTTC. The rearrangement links TRBV4-1 to TRBJ2-1, with TRBD2 matching over 9 bases. The CDR3 totals 18 residues. The germline CDR1 and CDR2 sequences are MGHRA and YSYEKL. The J segment lost 7 bases and the V segment lost 3 bases, leaving 16 bases of the junction unmatched.

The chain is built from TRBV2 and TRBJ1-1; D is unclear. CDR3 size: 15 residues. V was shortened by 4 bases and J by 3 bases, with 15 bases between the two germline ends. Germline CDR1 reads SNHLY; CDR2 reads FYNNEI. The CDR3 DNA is TGTGCCAGCAGTGCCTCTGGCAGGTGGGACACTGAAGCTTTCTTT. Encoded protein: CASSASGRWDTEAFF. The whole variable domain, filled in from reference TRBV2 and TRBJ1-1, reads EPEVTQTPSHQVTQMGQEVILRCVPISNHLYFYWYRQILGQKVEFLVSFYNNEISEKSEIFDDQFSVERPDGSNFTLKIRSTKLEDSAMYFCASSASGRWDTEAFFGQGTRLTVV.